This TCR beta chain was captured by sequencing in a study of control samples from healthy donors and cancer patients. V lost 4 bases and J lost 11, with 13 bases in between. The length of the CDR3 is 12 residues. Germline CDR1 reads MDHEN; CDR2 reads SYDVKM. Here immunoSEQ multiplex PCR was the method, and the copy in TCRdb shows in-frame clones only, minus some. The sample holds about 100,000 clones, around four fifths seen once. This chain links TRBV28 with TRBJ2-3, with D possibly TRBD2 on 6 matching bases. Sequenced material: blood. This clonotype was sampled from a man younger than 40 in good health. In DNA, the CDR3 is TGTGCCAGCAGTTCCGGACTACCACTGCAGTATTTT. Its translation: CASSSGLPLQYF.